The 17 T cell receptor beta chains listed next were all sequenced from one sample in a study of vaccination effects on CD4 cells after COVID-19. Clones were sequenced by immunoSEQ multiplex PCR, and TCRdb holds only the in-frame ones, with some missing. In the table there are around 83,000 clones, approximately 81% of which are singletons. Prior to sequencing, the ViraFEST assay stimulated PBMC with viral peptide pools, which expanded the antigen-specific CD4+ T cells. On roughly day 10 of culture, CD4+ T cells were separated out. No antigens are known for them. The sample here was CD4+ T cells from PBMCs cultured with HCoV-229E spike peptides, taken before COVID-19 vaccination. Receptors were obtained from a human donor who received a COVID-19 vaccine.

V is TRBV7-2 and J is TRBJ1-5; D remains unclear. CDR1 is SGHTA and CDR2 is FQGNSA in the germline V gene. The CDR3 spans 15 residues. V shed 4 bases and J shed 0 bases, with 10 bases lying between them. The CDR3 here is CASSYRVISNQPQHF. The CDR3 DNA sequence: TGTGCCAGCAGCTACCGGGTTATTAGCAATCAGCCCCAGCATTTT.

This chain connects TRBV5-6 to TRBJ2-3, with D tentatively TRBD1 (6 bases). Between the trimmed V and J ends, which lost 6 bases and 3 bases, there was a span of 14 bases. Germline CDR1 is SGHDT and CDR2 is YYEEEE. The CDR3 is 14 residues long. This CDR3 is CASKLQGATDTQYF. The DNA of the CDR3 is TGTGCCAGCAAGCTACAGGGTGCGACAGATACGCAGTATTTT.

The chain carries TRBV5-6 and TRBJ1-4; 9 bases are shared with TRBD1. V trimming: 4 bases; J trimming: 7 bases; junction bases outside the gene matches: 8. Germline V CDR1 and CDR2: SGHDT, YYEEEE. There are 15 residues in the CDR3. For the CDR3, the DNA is TGTGCCAGCAGCCCCATAGGGACAGGGTCTGAAAAACTGTTTTTT. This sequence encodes CASSPIGTGSEKLFF. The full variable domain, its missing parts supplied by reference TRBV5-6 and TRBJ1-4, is DAGVTQSPTHLIKTRGQQVTLRCSPKSGHDTVSWYQQALGQGPQFIFQYYEEEERQRGNFPDRFSGHQFPNYSSELNVNALLLGDSALYLCASSPIGTGSEKLFFGSGTQLSVL.

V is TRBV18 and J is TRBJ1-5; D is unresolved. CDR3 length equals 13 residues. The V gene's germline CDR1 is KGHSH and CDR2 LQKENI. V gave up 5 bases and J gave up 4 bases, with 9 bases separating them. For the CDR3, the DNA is TGTGCCAGCTCATCCGACTGGAATCAGCCCCAGCATTTT. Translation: CASSSDWNQPQHF.

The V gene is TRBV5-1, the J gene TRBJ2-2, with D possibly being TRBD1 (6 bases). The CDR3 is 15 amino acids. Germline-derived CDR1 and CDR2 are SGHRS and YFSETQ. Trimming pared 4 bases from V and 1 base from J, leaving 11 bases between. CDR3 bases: TGCGCCAGCAGCCCGTTGACAGGGAACACCGGGGAGCTGTTTTTT. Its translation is CASSPLTGNTGELFF.

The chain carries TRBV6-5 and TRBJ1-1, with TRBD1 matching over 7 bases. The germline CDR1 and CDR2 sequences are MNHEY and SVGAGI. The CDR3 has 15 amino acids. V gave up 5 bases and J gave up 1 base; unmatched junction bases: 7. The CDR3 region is CASSPRTGGNTEAFF. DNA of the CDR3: TGTGCCAGCAGTCCGCGGACAGGTGGGAACACTGAAGCTTTCTTT.

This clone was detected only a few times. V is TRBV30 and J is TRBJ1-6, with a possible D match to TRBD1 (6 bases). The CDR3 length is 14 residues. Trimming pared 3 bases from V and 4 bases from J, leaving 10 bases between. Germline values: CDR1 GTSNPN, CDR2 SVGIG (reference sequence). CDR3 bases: TGTGCCTGGAGAGACGGGACATATAATTCACCCCTCCACTTT. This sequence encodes CAWRDGTYNSPLHF.

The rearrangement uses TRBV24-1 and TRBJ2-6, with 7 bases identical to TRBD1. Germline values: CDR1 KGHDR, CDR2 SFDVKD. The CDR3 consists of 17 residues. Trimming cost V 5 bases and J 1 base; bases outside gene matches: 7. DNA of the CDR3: TGTGCCACCAGTGCCACCGGGACAGCGTCTGGGGCCAACGTCCTGACTTTC. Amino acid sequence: CATSATGTASGANVLTF.

The CDR3 region is CASSIQGDEKLFF. For the CDR3, the DNA is TGTGCCAGCTCAATCCAGGGAGACGAAAAACTGTTTTTT. This rearrangement joins TRBV18 to TRBJ1-4; TRBD1 is a possible D gene (5 bases). The CDR3 totals 13 residues. The V end lost 5 bases, the J end lost 8 bases, and 12 bases lay between the germline ends. Germline V CDR1 and CDR2: KGHSH, LQKENI.

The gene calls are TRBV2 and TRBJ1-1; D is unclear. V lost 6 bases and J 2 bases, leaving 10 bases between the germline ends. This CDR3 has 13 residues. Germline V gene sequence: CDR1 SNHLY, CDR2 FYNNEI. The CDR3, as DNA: TGTGCCAGCAGCGTCGACGGAAACACTGAAGCTTTCTTT. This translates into CASSVDGNTEAFF.

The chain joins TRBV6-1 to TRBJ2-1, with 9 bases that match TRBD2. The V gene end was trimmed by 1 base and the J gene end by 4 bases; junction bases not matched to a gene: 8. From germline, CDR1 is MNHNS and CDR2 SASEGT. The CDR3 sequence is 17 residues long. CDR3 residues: CASSEVPIAGAYNEQFF. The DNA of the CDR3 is TGTGCCAGCAGTGAAGTCCCTATAGCGGGGGCGTACAATGAGCAGTTCTTC.

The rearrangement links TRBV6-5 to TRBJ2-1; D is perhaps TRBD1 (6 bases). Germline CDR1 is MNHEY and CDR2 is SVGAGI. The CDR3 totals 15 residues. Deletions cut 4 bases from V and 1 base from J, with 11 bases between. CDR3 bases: TGTGCCAGCAGTTTAACAGGGCAATCCTACAATGAGCAGTTCTTC. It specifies CASSLTGQSYNEQFF.

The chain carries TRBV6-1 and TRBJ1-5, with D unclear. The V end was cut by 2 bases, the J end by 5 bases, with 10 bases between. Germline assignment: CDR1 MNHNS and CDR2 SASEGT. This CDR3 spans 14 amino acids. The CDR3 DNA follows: TGTGCCAGCAGTGAATGGCCAGTCGATCAGCCCCAGCATTTT. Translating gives CASSEWPVDQPQHF.

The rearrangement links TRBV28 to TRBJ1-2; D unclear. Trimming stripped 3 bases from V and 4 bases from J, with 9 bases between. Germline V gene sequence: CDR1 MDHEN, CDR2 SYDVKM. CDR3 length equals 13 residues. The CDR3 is CASSFGRLYGYTF. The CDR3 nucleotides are TGTGCCAGCAGTTTTGGCCGTCTCTATGGCTACACCTTC.

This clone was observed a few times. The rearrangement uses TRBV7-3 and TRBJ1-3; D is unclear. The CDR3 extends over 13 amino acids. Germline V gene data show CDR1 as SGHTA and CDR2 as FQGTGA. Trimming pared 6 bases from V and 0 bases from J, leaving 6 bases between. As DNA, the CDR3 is TGTGCCAGCAGTGTAGGCTCTGGAAACACCATATATTTT. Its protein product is CASSVGSGNTIYF.

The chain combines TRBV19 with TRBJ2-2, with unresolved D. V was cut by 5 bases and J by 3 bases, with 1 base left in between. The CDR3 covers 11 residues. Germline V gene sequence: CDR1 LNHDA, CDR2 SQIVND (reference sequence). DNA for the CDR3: TGTGCCAGTAGTGACACCGGGGAGCTGTTTTTT. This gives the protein CASSDTGELFF.

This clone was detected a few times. CDR3 DNA sequence: TGCGCCAGCAGCCAATTCGGCCTGAGGGAAAAACTGTTTTTT. Amino acid sequence: CASSQFGLREKLFF. This chain uses TRBV4-1 with TRBJ1-4; no clear D. Trimming removed 2 bases from V and 8 bases from J, with 12 bases in between. The length of the CDR3 is 14 residues. Germline assignment: CDR1 MGHRA and CDR2 YSYEKL.